Listed below are T cell receptor beta chains from one sample, sequenced in a study of beta chain features in type 1 diabetes. The data were produced by immunoSEQ multiplex PCR, yet TCRdb's version contains in-frame clones alone and is incomplete. The table has some 700,000 clones, roughly 13% seen once; the top ten hold approximately 0.022%. Sequenced input: naive CD4+ T cells from blood. The receptors stem from a man younger than 35 with type 1 diabetes. The CDR3 runs from the conserved cysteine through the conserved F or W. The D gene is left open where the match is weak. Size is stated for part of the rows, as once, few or many counts, or as a class when the clone is expanded.

d_call j_call v_call clone_size cdr3_aa cdr3_nt
. TRBJ2-7 TRBV28 . CASTDGGDIAYEQYF TGTGCCAGCACAGATGGTGGGGACATCGCCTACGAGCAGTACTTC
TRBD1 TRBJ1-2 TRBV4-1 few CASSQEGTGFGYTF TGCGCCAGCAGCCAAGAAGGGACAGGGTTTGGCTACACCTTC
. TRBJ2-5 TRBV10-3 . CAISPGRLQGETQYF TGTGCCATCAGTCCAGGAAGACTCCAGGGAGAGACCCAGTACTTC
. TRBJ2-5 TRBV14 . CASSQETQYF TGTGCCAGCAGCCAAGAGACCCAGTACTTC
. TRBJ1-4 TRBV27 few CASSLSVGQGDEKLFF TGTGCCAGCAGTTTATCCGTCGGCCAGGGAGATGAAAAACTGTTTTTT
. TRBJ1-1 TRBV10-3 few CAISLRDDGTEAFF TGTGCCATCAGCCTCCGTGACGATGGGACTGAAGCTTTCTTT
. TRBJ1-3 TRBV25-1 few CASSDNGFSGNTIYF TGTGCCAGCAGTGATAACGGATTCTCTGGAAACACCATATATTTT
. TRBJ2-2 TRBV25-1 . CASSEQGGGELFF TGTGCCAGCAGTGAGCAGGGTGGGGGGGAGCTGTTTTTT
. TRBJ2-4 TRBV19 . CASREGNLAKNIQYF TGTGCCAGTAGAGAGGGGAACCTAGCCAAAAACATTCAGTACTTC
. TRBJ1-3 TRBV6-5 few CASSVTEDAGNTIYF TGTGCCAGCAGTGTCACAGAAGATGCTGGAAACACCATATATTTT
. TRBJ1-1 TRBV2 . CASSGQGPNTEAFF TGTGCCAGCAGTGGGCAGGGGCCAAACACTGAAGCTTTCTTT
. TRBJ2-3 TRBV7-2 . CASSYQGGRPDTQYF TGTGCCAGCAGCTACCAGGGGGGGCGTCCGGATACGCAGTATTTT
TRBD1 TRBJ1-1 TRBV15 . CATSPPPGQRNTEAFF TGTGCCACCAGCCCCCCACCGGGACAGAGGAACACTGAAGCTTTCTTT
. TRBJ1-1 TRBV4-2 few CASSQGLRGPRGEAFF TGTGCCAGCAGCCAAGGGCTGCGGGGGCCTCGCGGAGAAGCTTTCTTT
. TRBJ2-7 TRBV11-2 few CASSRLADLFLSSSYEQYF TGTGCCAGCAGCCGTTTAGCGGACCTATTTCTTAGTAGCTCCTACGAGCAGTACTTC
TRBD2 TRBJ2-1 TRBV28 few CASSLGPPTSGGEHNEQFF TGTGCCAGCAGTTTGGGTCCCCCCACTAGCGGGGGGGAGCACAATGAGCAGTTCTTC
. TRBJ1-5 TRBV7-4 few CASSHNTRTERSNQPQHF TGTGCCAGCAGCCACAACACCAGGACGGAAAGGTCCAATCAGCCCCAGCATTTT
. TRBJ1-2 TRBV18 . CASSPSPIPNYGYTF TGTGCCAGCTCACCTAGCCCTATTCCTAACTATGGCTACACCTTC
. TRBJ2-3 TRBV30 . CAWSQGIYTDTQYF TGTGCCTGGAGTCAGGGGATCTACACAGATACGCAGTATTTT
. TRBJ2-6 TRBV18 . CASSQSSGANVLTF TGTGCCAGCTCCCAGAGCTCTGGGGCCAACGTCCTGACTTTC
. TRBJ1-2 TRBV29-1 few CSVEGVASVWYRGGYTF TGCAGCGTTGAAGGGGTAGCCTCAGTTTGGTACCGCGGGGGCTACACCTTC
. TRBJ1-6 TRBV6-5 . CASTLNREFPLHF TGTGCCAGCACCCTTAACAGGGAATTTCCCCTCCACTTT
. TRBJ1-1 TRBV30 few CAWRDTLVTEAFF TGTGCCTGGAGGGACACGCTCGTTACTGAAGCTTTCTTT
. TRBJ2-7 TRBV11-2 few CASSSLGGFRNEQYF TGTGCCAGCAGCTCCCTCGGGGGTTTCAGGAACGAGCAGTACTTC
. TRBJ1-5 TRBV30 . CAWSVRVRGFYSNQPQHF TGTGCCTGGAGTGTACGCGTCAGGGGCTTCTATAGCAATCAGCCCCAGCATTTT
. TRBJ2-5 TRBV19 few CASSTRPETQYF TGTGCCAGTAGTACGAGGCCGGAGACCCAGTACTTC
. TRBJ1-4 TRBV2 few CASSPSLLGEKLFF TGTGCCAGCAGTCCTTCCCTCTTGGGAGAAAAACTGTTTTTT
TRBD1 TRBJ2-3 TRBV5-1 . CASSLIPGQIDTQYF TGCGCCAGCAGCTTGATCCCGGGACAGATAGATACGCAGTATTTT
. TRBJ1-5 TRBV7-9 . CASSLGGYNQPQHF TGTGCCAGCAGCTTAGGGGGGTACAATCAGCCCCAGCATTTT
TRBD1 TRBJ1-2 TRBV18 . CASSTAGGAGYGYTF TGTGCCAGCTCAACCGCAGGGGGCGCGGGCTATGGCTACACCTTC
. TRBJ2-3 TRBV5-1 . CASSSKPGRGTDTQYF TGCGCCAGCAGCTCGAAACCGGGCCGCGGCACAGATACGCAGTATTTT
. TRBJ2-3 TRBV7-9 once CASSLWAGSHRRNTDTQYF TGTGCCAGCAGCTTATGGGCGGGGAGCCACCGGAGGAACACAGATACGCAGTATTTT
. TRBJ1-2 TRBV27 . CASSLTGGANYGYTF TGTGCCAGCAGTTTAACCGGGGGAGCTAACTATGGCTACACCTTC
TRBD1 TRBJ2-7 TRBV7-9 few CASSLTGQAGYEQYF TGTGCCAGCAGCTTAACCGGACAGGCCGGCTACGAGCAGTACTTC
. TRBJ2-5 TRBV5-4 few CASSRTSSPETQYF TGTGCCAGCAGCCGGACCTCGAGCCCAGAGACCCAGTACTTC
TRBD1 TRBJ2-1 TRBV19 few CASSRGGKYNEQFF TGTGCCAGTAGTCGAGGGGGCAAGTACAATGAGCAGTTCTTC
. TRBJ1-2 TRBV29-1 . CSAGGQPYGYTF TGCAGCGCGGGAGGTCAGCCCTATGGCTACACCTTC
. TRBJ2-5 TRBV21-1 few CASSKLSGQGRKETQYF TGTGCCAGCAGCAAGCTTTCCGGACAGGGGAGAAAAGAGACCCAGTACTTC
. TRBJ2-5 TRBV7-2 . CASSPPPVMQKTQYF TGTGCCAGCAGCCCGCCGCCCGTCATGCAAAAGACCCAGTACTTC
. TRBJ1-1 TRBV19 few CASSHRENTEAFF TGTGCCAGTAGCCACAGGGAGAACACTGAAGCTTTCTTT
. TRBJ2-2 TRBV19 few CASSRPGEKTGELFF TGTGCCAGTAGTCGCCCCGGGGAGAAGACCGGGGAGCTGTTTTTT